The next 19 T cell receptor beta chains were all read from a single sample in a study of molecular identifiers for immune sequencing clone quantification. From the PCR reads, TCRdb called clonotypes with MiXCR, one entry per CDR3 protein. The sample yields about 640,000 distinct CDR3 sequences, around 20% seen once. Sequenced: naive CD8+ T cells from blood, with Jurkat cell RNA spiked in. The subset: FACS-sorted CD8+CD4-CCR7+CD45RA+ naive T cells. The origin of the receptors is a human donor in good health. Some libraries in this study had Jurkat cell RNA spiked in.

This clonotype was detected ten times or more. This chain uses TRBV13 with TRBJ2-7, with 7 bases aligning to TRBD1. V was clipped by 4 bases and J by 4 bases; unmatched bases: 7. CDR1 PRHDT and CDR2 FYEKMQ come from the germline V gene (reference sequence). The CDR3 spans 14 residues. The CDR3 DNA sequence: TGTGCCAGCAGCTCCGACAGGGTTGCATACGAGCAGTACTTC. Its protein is CASSSDRVAYEQYF.

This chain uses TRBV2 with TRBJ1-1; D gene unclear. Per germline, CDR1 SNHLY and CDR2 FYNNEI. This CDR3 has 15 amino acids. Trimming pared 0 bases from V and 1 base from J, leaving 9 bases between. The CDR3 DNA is TGTGCCAGCAGTGAAGCGGTCGTGGGGAACACTGAAGCTTTCTTT. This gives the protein CASSEAVVGNTEAFF.

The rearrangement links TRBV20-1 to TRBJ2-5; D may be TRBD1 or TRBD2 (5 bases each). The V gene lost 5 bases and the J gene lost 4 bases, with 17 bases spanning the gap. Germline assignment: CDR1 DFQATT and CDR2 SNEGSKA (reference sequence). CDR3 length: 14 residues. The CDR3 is CSADPWGRAETQYF. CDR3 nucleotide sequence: TGCAGTGCTGACCCTTGGGGGAGAGCAGAGACCCAGTACTTC.

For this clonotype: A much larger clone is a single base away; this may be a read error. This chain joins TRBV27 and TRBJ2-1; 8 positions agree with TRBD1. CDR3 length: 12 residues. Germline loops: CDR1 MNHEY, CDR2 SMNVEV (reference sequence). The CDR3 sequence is CAGSPGGAEQFF. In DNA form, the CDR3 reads TGTGCCGGCAGTCCAGGGGGCGCTGAGCAGTTCTTC.

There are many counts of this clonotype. The CDR3 DNA follows: TGTGCCAGCAGTCTACAGGGGGGGGGGTTTAGTGAAGCTTTCTTT. The encoded protein is CASSLQGGGFSEAFF. The rearrangement uses TRBV27 and TRBJ1-1; 8 positions match TRBD1. Germline assignment: CDR1 MNHEY and CDR2 SMNVEV (reference sequence). The CDR3 extends over 15 amino acids. J gave up 7 bases and V 5 bases, and 12 bases lay outside the gene matches.

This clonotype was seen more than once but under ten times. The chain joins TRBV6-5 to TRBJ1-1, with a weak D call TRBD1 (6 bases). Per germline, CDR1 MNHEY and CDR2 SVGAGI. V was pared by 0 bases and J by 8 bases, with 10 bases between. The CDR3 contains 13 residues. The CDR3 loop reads CASSYSGALEAFF. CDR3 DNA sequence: TGTGCCAGCAGTTACTCGGGGGCCCTGGAAGCTTTCTTT.

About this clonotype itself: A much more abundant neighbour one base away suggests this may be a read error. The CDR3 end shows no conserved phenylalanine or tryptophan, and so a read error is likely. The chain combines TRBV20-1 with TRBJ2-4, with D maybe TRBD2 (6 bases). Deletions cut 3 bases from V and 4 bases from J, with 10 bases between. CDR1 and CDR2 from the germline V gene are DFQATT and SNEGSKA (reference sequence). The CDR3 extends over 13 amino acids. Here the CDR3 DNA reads TGCAGTGCTAGTTGGCTAGCGAAAAACATTCAGTACCTC. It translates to CSASWLAKNIQYL.

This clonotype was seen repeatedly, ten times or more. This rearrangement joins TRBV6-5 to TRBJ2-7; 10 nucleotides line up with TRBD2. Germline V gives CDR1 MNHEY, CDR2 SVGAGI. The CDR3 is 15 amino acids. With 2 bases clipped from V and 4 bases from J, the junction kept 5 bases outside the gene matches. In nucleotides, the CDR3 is TGTGCCAGCAGTTACCGGGCTAGCGGGAGTTACGAGCAGTACTTC. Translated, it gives CASSYRASGSYEQYF.

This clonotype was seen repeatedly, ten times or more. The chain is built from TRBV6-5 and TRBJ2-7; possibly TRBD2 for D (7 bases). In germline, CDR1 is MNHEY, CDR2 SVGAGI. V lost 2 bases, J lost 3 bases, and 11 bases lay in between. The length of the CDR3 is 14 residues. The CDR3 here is CASSYGGAGYEQYF. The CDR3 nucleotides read TGTGCCAGCAGTTACGGGGGGGCTGGCTACGAGCAGTACTTC.

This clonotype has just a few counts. The CDR3 DNA sequence: TGCAGCGTCGCGACAGGGGGGAACACTGAAGCTTTCTTT. It specifies CSVATGGNTEAFF. The chain is built from TRBV29-1 and TRBJ1-1; 9 bases are shared with TRBD1. Germline V gene lookup returns CDR1 SQVTM and CDR2 ANQGSEA. This CDR3 is 13 amino acids long. Trimming took 6 bases from V and 1 from J; bases not matched to a gene: 3. Supplemented by reference TRBV29-1 and TRBJ1-1, the full variable domain reads SAVISQKPSRDICQRGTSLTIQCQVDSQVTMMFWYRQQPGQSLTLIATANQGSEATYESGFVIDKFPISRPNLTFSTLTVSNMSPEDSSIYLCSVATGGNTEAFFGQGTRLTVV.

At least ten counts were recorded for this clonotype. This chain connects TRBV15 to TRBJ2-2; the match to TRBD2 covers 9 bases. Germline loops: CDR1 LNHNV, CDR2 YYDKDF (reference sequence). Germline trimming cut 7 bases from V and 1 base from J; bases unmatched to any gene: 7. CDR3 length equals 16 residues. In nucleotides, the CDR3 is TGTGCCACCAAGCTGAGAGCGGGAGGGAACACCGGGGAGCTGTTTTTT. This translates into CATKLRAGGNTGELFF.

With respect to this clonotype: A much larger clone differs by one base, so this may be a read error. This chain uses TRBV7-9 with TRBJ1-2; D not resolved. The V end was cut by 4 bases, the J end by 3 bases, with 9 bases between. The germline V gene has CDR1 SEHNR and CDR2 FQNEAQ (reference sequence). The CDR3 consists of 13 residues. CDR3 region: CASSYREDYGYTF. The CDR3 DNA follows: TGTGCCAGCAGCTATCGAGAGGACTATGGCTACACCTTC.

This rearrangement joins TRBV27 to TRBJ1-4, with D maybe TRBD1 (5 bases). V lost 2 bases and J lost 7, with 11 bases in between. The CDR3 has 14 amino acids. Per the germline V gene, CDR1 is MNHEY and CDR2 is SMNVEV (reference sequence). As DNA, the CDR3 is TGTGCCAGCAGTTTAGGGGCAGGAGGTGAAAAACTGTTTTTT. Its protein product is CASSLGAGGEKLFF.

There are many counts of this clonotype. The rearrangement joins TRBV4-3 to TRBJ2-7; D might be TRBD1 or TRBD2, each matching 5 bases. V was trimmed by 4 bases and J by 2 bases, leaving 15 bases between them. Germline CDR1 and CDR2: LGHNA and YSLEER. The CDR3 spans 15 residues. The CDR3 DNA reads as TGCGCCAGCAGCCCTGGGACCCCCAGGACCTACGAGCAGTACTTC. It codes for CASSPGTPRTYEQYF.

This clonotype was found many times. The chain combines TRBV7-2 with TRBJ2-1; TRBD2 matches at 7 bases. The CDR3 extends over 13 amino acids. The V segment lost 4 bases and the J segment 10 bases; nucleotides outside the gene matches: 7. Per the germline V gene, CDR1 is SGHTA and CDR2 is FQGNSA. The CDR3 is CASSSPPGLEQFF. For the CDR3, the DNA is TGTGCCAGCAGCTCTCCTCCGGGACTAGAGCAGTTCTTC.

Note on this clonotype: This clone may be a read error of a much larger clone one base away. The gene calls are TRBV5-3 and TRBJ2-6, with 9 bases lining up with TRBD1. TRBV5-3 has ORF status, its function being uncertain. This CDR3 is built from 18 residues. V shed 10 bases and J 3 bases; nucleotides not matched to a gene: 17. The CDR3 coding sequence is TGTGCCGGCAGCTCAAGGACAGGGGAGGTATTTGGGGCCAACGTCCTGACTTTC. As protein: CAGSSRTGEVFGANVLTF.

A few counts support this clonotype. CDR3 sequence (DNA): TGTGCCAGCTCGAGGGCCGCCTTATCTTGGGATGAGCAGTTCTTC. It encodes CASSRAALSWDEQFF. J is TRBJ2-1 and V is TRBV18; the D gene is possibly TRBD2 (5 bases). V shed 6 bases and J shed 8 bases, with 20 bases lying between them. Germline CDR1 reads KGHSH; CDR2 reads LQKENI. This CDR3 contains 15 residues.

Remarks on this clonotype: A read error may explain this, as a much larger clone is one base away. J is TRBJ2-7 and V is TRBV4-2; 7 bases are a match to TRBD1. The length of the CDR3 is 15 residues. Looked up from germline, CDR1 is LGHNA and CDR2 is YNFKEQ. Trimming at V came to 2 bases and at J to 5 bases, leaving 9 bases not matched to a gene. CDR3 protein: CASSQRAGGQDEQYF. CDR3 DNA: TGTGCCAGCAGCCAAAGGGCAGGGGGTCAAGACGAGCAGTACTTC.

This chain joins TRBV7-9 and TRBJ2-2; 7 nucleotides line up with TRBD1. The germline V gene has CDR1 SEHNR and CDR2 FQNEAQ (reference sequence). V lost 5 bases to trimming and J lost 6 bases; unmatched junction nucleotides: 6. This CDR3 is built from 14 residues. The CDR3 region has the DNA TGTGCCAGCAGCCCAGGACAGGCCCCCGGGGAGCTGTTTTTT. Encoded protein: CASSPGQAPGELFF.